The text below deals with one T cell receptor (beta chain). Its antigen remains unknown. A FACSAria was used to sort CD4+ and CD8+ T cells. These cells came from PBMCs. Sequencing templates came from extracted RNA that was reverse transcribed into cDNA. Data came from immunoSEQ multiplex PCR; TCRdb stores just in-frame clones and leaves some out. The table includes 98,000 or so clones, approximately 59% detected once. Germline values: CDR1 SQVTM, CDR2 ANQGSEA. Trimming removed 6 bases from V and 7 bases from J; junction bases left unmatched: 2. The CDR3 spans 10 residues. This sample stems from a study of CD8+ T cells in alopecia areata. Study results and limitations: Clarity of TCR sharing across patients fell short of that in mice, possibly HLA-related. Higher clonality and more expanded CD8+ clones appeared in lesional than normal scalp.

The chain couples TRBV29-1 to TRBJ2-5; 7 bases align to TRBD2. Sequencing was carried out using CD8+ T cells sorted from blood. This clonotype was obtained from a human donor in good health. CDR3 coding DNA: TGCAGCGTCCCGGGGGGGACCCAGTACTTC. It codes for CSVPGGTQYF.